These 23 T cell receptor beta chains came from one sample sequenced in a study of blood T cell repertoires in COVID-19. Assay used: immunoSEQ multiplex PCR; TCRdb lists only in-frame clones, some missing. The table shows over 250,000 clones, with 85% to 90% occurring only once. What was sequenced was PBMCs or T cells enriched from blood (not recorded which). These receptors were taken from a man aged 40-50 years who had recovered from COVID-19.

The V call is TRBV30, the J call TRBJ1-6, with 7 bases aligning to TRBD1. From germline, CDR1 is GTSNPN and CDR2 SVGIG (reference sequence). The CDR3 totals 19 residues. The junction had 20 bases not matched to a gene; V was cut back by 4 bases and J by 5 bases. The CDR3 loop is CAWNRVLGTASRNNSPLHF. The CDR3 DNA reads as TGTGCCTGGAACCGGGTTTTGGGGACAGCCTCCCGAAATAATTCACCCCTCCACTTT. The full variable domain, completed using reference TRBV30 and TRBJ1-6, is SQTIHQWPATLVQPVGSPLSLECTVEGTSNPNLYWYRQAAGRGLQLLFYSVGIGQISSEVPQNLSASRPQDRQFILSSKKLLLSDSGFYLCAWNRVLGTASRNNSPLHFGNGTRLTVT.

The chain joins TRBV6-5 to TRBJ1-5; 7 bases are shared with TRBD1. The CDR3 consists of 14 residues. V gave up 6 bases and J gave up 0 bases; unmatched junction bases: 2. Germline CDR1 and CDR2: MNHEY and SVGAGI. CDR3 sequence reads: CASRDRISNQPQHF. Written as DNA, the CDR3 is TGTGCCAGCAGGGACAGGATTAGCAATCAGCCCCAGCATTTT.

The V call is TRBV7-2, the J call TRBJ2-7, with TRBD1 matching over 7 bases. Germline assignment: CDR1 SGHTA and CDR2 FQGNSA. Trimming took 2 bases from V and 6 from J; bases not matched to a gene: 4. The CDR3 loop spans 13 amino acids. The CDR3 region is CASSLRQGVEQYF. CDR3 DNA: TGTGCCAGCAGCTTACGACAGGGAGTCGAGCAGTACTTC.

This chain connects TRBV6-5 to TRBJ1-4, with TRBD1 matching 8 bases. CDR3 length: 15 amino acids. With V trimmed by 6 bases and J by 2 bases, 5 bases remained unmatched. Looked up from germline, CDR1 is MNHEY and CDR2 is SVGAGI. CDR3 residues: CASSTQGATNEKLFF. In DNA form, the CDR3 reads TGTGCCAGCAGCACCCAGGGGGCCACTAATGAAAAACTGTTTTTT.

V and J are TRBV15 and TRBJ1-6; D is unclear. Trimming left V 0 bases short and J 10 bases short, with 7 bases between. This CDR3 contains 13 residues. Germline CDR1 LNHNV, CDR2 YYDKDF (reference sequence). This CDR3 is CATSRDSSSPLHF. CDR3 DNA: TGTGCCACCAGCAGAGATTCCTCGTCACCCCTCCACTTT.

In its sample, this clone was seen once. The chain carries TRBV27 and TRBJ2-7, with 7 bases matching TRBD1. The CDR3 spans 16 residues. Germline V gene lookup returns CDR1 MNHEY and CDR2 SMNVEV (reference sequence). V gave up 6 bases and J gave up 4 bases; unmatched junction bases: 15. The CDR3 reads CASSPITPTGLYEQYF. The CDR3 bases are TGTGCCAGCAGCCCAATAACCCCGACAGGGCTTTACGAGCAGTACTTC.

The chain recombines TRBV2 with TRBJ2-5, with 9 positions matching TRBD1. Germline loops: CDR1 SNHLY, CDR2 FYNNEI. This CDR3 has 16 amino acids. V gave up 1 base and J gave up 5 bases; unmatched junction bases: 8. The CDR3 DNA sequence: TGTGCCAGCAGTGAAGGATACAGGGGGCGAATGGAGACCCAGTACTTC. Translated, it gives CASSEGYRGRMETQYF.

The gene calls are TRBV18 and TRBJ1-1; the match to TRBD1 covers 7 bases. Losses at the gene ends were 0 bases for V and 0 bases for J; bases not matched to a gene: 1. CDR1 KGHSH and CDR2 LQKENI come from the germline V gene. The CDR3 length is 15 residues. CDR3 loop: CASSPPTGMNTEAFF. DNA for the CDR3: TGTGCCAGCTCACCACCGACAGGGATGAACACTGAAGCTTTCTTT.

This sequence joins TRBV5-5 and TRBJ1-1; D not resolved. Germline V lookup: CDR1 SGHKS, CDR2 YYEKEE (reference sequence). V lost 0 bases and J lost 2, with 5 bases in between. The CDR3 has 13 residues. This chain's CDR3 is CASSLAVNTEAFF. The CDR3 DNA reads as TGTGCCAGCAGCTTGGCAGTTAACACTGAAGCTTTCTTT.

This clone appeared many times. The chain recombines TRBV7-9 with TRBJ1-2; tentative D call: TRBD1 (5 bases). CDR1 and CDR2 (germline): SEHNR, FQNEAQ (reference sequence). The CDR3 contains 19 residues. V was pared by 7 bases and J by 6 bases, with 33 bases between. The CDR3 DNA is TGTGCCAGCACCGATAAACTAAGGGGTAGACTTATGGCCACCCATGGCTACACCTTC. Encoded protein: CASTDKLRGRLMATHGYTF.

The J gene is TRBJ2-1, the V gene TRBV27; 8 positions match TRBD1. CDR1 and CDR2 from the germline V gene are MNHEY and SMNVEV (reference sequence). CDR3 size: 16 residues. V was pared by 8 bases and J by 4 bases, with 13 bases of the junction left unmatched. CDR3 sequence (DNA): TGTGCCAGCCTCCGGTTAGGACAGGGAAGGTACAATGAGCAGTTCTTC. Its protein is CASLRLGQGRYNEQFF.

The rearrangement joins TRBV5-1 to TRBJ1-1; tentative D call: TRBD1 (5 bases). Germline V gene sequence: CDR1 SGHRS, CDR2 YFSETQ. CDR3 length: 16 residues. V was shortened by 0 bases and J by 0 bases, with 12 bases between the two germline ends. Here the CDR3 reads CASSLDRMDMNTEAFF. The CDR3, as DNA: TGCGCCAGCAGCTTGGACCGAATGGACATGAACACTGAAGCTTTCTTT.

V usage is TRBV11-1 and J usage is TRBJ2-1; TRBD2 agrees at 10 bases. The ends lost 8 bases at V and 8 bases at J; junction bases unmatched: 12. The CDR3 runs to 15 residues. CDR1 is SGHAT, CDR2 FQDESV, per germline (reference sequence). CDR3 nucleotide sequence: TGTGCCAGCTCCTACTCTAGCGGGAGAGTCTATGAGCAGTTCTTC. Protein: CASSYSSGRVYEQFF. Supplemented by reference TRBV11-1 and TRBJ2-1, the full variable domain reads EAEVAQSPRYKITEKSQAVAFWCDPISGHATLYWYRQILGQGPELLVQFQDESVVDDSQLPKDRFSAERLKGVDSTLKIQPAELGDSAMYLCASSYSSGRVYEQFFGPGTRLTVL.

The J gene is TRBJ2-1, the V gene TRBV15, with D maybe TRBD1 (5 bases). Germline CDR1 and CDR2: LNHNV and YYDKDF (reference sequence). The CDR3 sequence is 19 residues long. V was pared by 0 bases and J by 0 bases, with 18 bases between. The DNA for the CDR3 is TGTGCCACCAGCAGAGAGCGATCAGGGCACTCAAGCTCCTACAATGAGCAGTTCTTC. It encodes CATSRERSGHSSSYNEQFF. The full variable domain, completed using reference TRBV15 and TRBJ2-1, is DAMVIQNPRYQVTQFGKPVTLSCSQTLNHNVMYWYQQKSSQAPKLLFHYYDKDFNNEADTPDNFQSRRPNTSFCFLDIRSPGLGDTAMYLCATSRERSGHSSSYNEQFFGPGTRLTVL.

The chain employs TRBV25-1 and TRBJ2-5; the match to TRBD2 covers 9 bases. The CDR3 spans 18 residues. Germline loops: CDR1 MGHDK, CDR2 SYGVNS. The trim removed 3 bases at V and 0 bases at J, leaving 11 bases unmatched. CDR3 protein: CASSDPAASGMYQETQYF. CDR3 DNA: TGTGCCAGCAGTGACCCCGCGGCTAGCGGGATGTACCAAGAGACCCAGTACTTC.

The V gene is TRBV9, the J gene TRBJ2-7, with 7 bases fitting TRBD2. Germline assignment: CDR1 SGDLS and CDR2 YYNGEE. The CDR3 length is 17 residues. Trimming cost V 4 bases and J 0 bases; bases outside gene matches: 13. The CDR3 nucleotides are TGTGCCAGCAGCCAAGGAGCGGGAACCTGGAGCTCCTACGAGCAGTACTTC. As protein: CASSQGAGTWSSYEQYF.

The chain is built from TRBV19 and TRBJ2-3, with D possibly matching TRBD1 (6 bases). Germline CDR1 and CDR2: LNHDA and SQIVND (reference sequence). The CDR3 consists of 14 residues. Trimming removed 8 bases at V and 3 bases at J, with 15 bases between. This CDR3 reads CASAGTYKTDTQYF. The CDR3 bases are TGTGCCAGTGCCGGGACATACAAAACAGATACGCAGTATTTT.

The chain links TRBV7-6 to TRBJ2-3, with TRBD2 identical over 15 bases. Germline loops: CDR1 SGHVS, CDR2 FNYEAQ. There are 21 residues in the CDR3. After removal of 6 bases from V and 1 base from J, the junction contained 17 bases not matched to a gene. The CDR3 DNA sequence: TGTGCCAGCAGTCACGGCAGGACTAGCGGGAGGGCCCGGATGGGCACAGATACGCAGTATTTT. Translating gives CASSHGRTSGRARMGTDTQYF.

This clone was observed many times. The chain employs TRBV6-5 and TRBJ2-3, with TRBD2 as a possible D gene (5 bases). The CDR3 sequence is 14 residues long. CDR1 is MNHEY, CDR2 SVGAGI, per germline. The V gene lost 4 bases and the J gene lost 1 base, with 9 bases spanning the gap. CDR3: CASSFRRGTDTQYF. CDR3 bases: TGTGCCAGCAGTTTCAGGCGGGGCACAGATACGCAGTATTTT.

J is TRBJ2-3 and V is TRBV3-1 (or the pseudogene TRBV3-2); TRBD1 aligns across 7 bases. Germline V gene data show CDR1 as LGHDT and CDR2 as YNNKEL (reference sequence). With 4 bases clipped from V and 1 base from J, the junction kept 5 bases outside the gene matches. The CDR3 totals 15 residues. The CDR3 DNA sequence: TGTGCCAGCAGCCTTGGGACAGTTGGCACAGATACGCAGTATTTT. Translating gives CASSLGTVGTDTQYF.

The chain carries TRBV3-1 (or the pseudogene TRBV3-2) and TRBJ2-5; D not resolved. Germline V gene data show CDR1 as LGHDT and CDR2 as YNNKEL (reference sequence). This CDR3 has 13 residues. The germline V and J ends were trimmed by 1 base and 5 bases, with 8 bases remaining between them. In nucleotides, the CDR3 is TGTGCCAGCAGCCAAGTCGACGGGGAGACCCAGTACTTC. This gives the protein CASSQVDGETQYF.

The V and J genes are TRBV30 and TRBJ2-5; D not resolved. CDR3 length: 11 residues. Per germline, CDR1 GTSNPN and CDR2 SVGIG (reference sequence). Trimming took off 1 base at V and 3 bases at J, with 3 bases between the two ends. The CDR3 bases are TGTGCCTGGAGTGCCAAAGAGACCCAGTACTTC. Residues: CAWSAKETQYF.

The rearrangement uses TRBV19 and TRBJ1-1; D ambiguous. The CDR3 has 14 residues. Looked up from germline, CDR1 is LNHDA and CDR2 is SQIVND (reference sequence). Trimming shortened V by 0 bases and J by 1 base, and 6 bases separated the two germline ends. The CDR3 region is CASSIEGGNTEAFF. CDR3 nucleotide sequence: TGTGCCAGTAGTATAGAGGGAGGGAACACTGAAGCTTTCTTT.